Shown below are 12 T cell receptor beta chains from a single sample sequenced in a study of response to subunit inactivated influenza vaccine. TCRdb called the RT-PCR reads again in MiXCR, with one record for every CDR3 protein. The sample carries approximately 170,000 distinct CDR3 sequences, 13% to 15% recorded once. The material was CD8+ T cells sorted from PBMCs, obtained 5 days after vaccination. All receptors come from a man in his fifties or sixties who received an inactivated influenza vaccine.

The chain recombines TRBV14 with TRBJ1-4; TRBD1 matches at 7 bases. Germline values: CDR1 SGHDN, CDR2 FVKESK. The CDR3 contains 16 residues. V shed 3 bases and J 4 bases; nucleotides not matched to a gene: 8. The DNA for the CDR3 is TGTGCCAGCAGCCACCGACAGGGAGGAGTTAATGAAAAACTGTTTTTT. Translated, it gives CASSHRQGGVNEKLFF.

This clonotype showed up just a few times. Here the CDR3 reads CSVEGGSRQTNNEQFF. The CDR3 DNA sequence: TGCAGCGTTGAGGGGGGATCGCGACAGACCAACAATGAGCAGTTCTTC. The chain recombines TRBV29-1 with TRBJ2-1, with a possible D match to TRBD2 (6 bases). The CDR3 totals 16 residues. Trimming stripped 3 bases from V and 5 bases from J, with 20 bases between. Germline values: CDR1 SQVTM, CDR2 ANQGSEA.

CDR3 in amino acids: CASSQGLVAQPQHF. DNA for the CDR3: TGTGCCAGCAGTCAAGGGTTGGTCGCTCAGCCCCAGCATTTT. V usage is TRBV2 and J usage is TRBJ1-5; D is unresolved. Trimming pared 5 bases from V and 6 bases from J, leaving 14 bases between. Germline CDR1 is SNHLY and CDR2 is FYNNEI. This CDR3 has 14 residues.

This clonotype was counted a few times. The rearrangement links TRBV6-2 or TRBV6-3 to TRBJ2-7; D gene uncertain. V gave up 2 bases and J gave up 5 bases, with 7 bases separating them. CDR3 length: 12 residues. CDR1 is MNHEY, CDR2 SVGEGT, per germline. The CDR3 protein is CASSYGSHEQYF. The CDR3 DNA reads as TGTGCCAGCAGTTACGGGTCCCACGAGCAGTACTTC.

The CDR3 protein is CASSHSPTSGGGNEQFF. CDR3 coding DNA: TGCGCCAGCAGCCATTCCCCAACTAGCGGGGGAGGGAATGAGCAGTTCTTC. The gene calls are TRBV4-3 and TRBJ2-1; 11 bases are a match to TRBD2. Trimming at V came to 3 bases and at J to 7 bases, leaving 11 bases not matched to a gene. CDR1 is LGHNA and CDR2 is YSLEER in the germline V gene. The CDR3 is 17 residues long.

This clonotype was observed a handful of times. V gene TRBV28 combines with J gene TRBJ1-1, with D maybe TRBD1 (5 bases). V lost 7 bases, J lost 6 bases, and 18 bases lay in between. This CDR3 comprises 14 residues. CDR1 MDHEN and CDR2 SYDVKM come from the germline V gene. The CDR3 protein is CASKSGATSPEAFF. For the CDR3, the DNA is TGTGCCAGCAAATCCGGGGCCACGAGCCCTGAAGCTTTCTTT.

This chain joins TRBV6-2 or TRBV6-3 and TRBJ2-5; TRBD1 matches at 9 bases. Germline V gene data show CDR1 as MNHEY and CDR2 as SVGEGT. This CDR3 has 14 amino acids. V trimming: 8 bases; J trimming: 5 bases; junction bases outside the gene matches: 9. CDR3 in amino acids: CASSDRGTYETQYF. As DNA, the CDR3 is TGTGCCAGCTCGGACAGGGGAACGTATGAGACCCAGTACTTC.

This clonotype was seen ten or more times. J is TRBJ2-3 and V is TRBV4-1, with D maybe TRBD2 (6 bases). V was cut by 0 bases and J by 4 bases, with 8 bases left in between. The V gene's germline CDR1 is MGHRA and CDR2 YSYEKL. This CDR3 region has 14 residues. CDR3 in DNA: TGCGCCAGCAGCCAAGAGCGACTAGCAGATACGCAGTATTTT. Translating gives CASSQERLADTQYF.

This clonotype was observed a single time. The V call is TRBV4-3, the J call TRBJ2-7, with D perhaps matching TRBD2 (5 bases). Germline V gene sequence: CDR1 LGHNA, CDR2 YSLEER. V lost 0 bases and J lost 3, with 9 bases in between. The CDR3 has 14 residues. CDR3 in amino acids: CASSQEPGNYEQYF. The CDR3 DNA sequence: TGCGCCAGCAGCCAAGAACCCGGGAACTACGAGCAGTACTTC.

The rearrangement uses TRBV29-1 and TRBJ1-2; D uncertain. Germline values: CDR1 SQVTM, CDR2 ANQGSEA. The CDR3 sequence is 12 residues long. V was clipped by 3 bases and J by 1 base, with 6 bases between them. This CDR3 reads CSVDPNNYGYTF. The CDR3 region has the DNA TGCAGCGTTGACCCAAATAACTATGGCTACACCTTC.

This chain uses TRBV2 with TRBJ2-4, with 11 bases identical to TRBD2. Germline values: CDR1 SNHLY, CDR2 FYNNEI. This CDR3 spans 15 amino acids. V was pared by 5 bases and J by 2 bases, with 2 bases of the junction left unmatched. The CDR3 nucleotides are TGTGCCAGCAGTCCTAGCGGGAGGACCAAAAACATTCAGTACTTC. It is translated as CASSPSGRTKNIQYF.

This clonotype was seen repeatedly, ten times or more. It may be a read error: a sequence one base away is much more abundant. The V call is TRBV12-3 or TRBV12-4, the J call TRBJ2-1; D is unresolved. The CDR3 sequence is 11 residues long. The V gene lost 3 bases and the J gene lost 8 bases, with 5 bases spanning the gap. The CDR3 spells CASSFGDEQFF. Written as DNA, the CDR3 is TGTGCCAGCAGTTTCGGCGATGAGCAGTTCTTC.